One sample yielded the 29 T cell receptor beta chains listed below, sequenced in a study of shared clonotypes between healthy human individuals. The assay was immunoSEQ multiplex PCR, and TCRdb's table has in-frame clones only and misses some. This sample has about 1.5 million clones; 95% to 97% occur once, and the top ten carry about 1%. Source material: naive CD4+ T cells sorted from blood. The sample's subset: CD45RA+ positively selected. All receptors come from a man in his thirties or forties in good health.

In this sample, this clone turned up a few times. This chain links TRBV6-5 with TRBJ1-2; possible D gene TRBD1, 5 bases. Per germline, CDR1 MNHEY and CDR2 SVGAGI. This CDR3 is 14 amino acids long. Trimming stripped 1 base from V and 7 bases from J, with 13 bases between. Written as DNA, the CDR3 is TGTGCCAGCAGTTACTACGCAGGGAGTAGTGGCTACACCTTC. As protein: CASSYYAGSSGYTF.

This chain connects TRBV5-1 to TRBJ2-2; maybe TRBD2 (6 bases). Germline CDR1 and CDR2: SGHRS and YFSETQ. The length of the CDR3 is 14 residues. The V end lost 2 bases, the J end lost 7 bases, and 12 bases lay between the germline ends. CDR3 protein: CASSFLPGGGELFF. The CDR3 bases are TGCGCCAGCAGCTTCTTGCCCGGGGGCGGGGAGCTGTTTTTT.

The V call is TRBV5-1, the J call TRBJ2-4, with TRBD1 matching 7 bases. CDR3 size: 15 residues. CDR1 is SGHRS, CDR2 YFSETQ, per germline. J was trimmed by 2 bases and V by 2 bases; bases with no gene match: 4. The CDR3 DNA follows: TGCGCCAGCAGCTTACCAGGGGGAACCAAAAACATTCAGTACTTC. Translated, it gives CASSLPGGTKNIQYF.

This clone was seen only once. The gene calls are TRBV5-1 and TRBJ1-2; no clear D gene. The germline gives CDR1 SGHRS, CDR2 YFSETQ. CDR3 length: 13 amino acids. The V end was cut by 4 bases, the J end by 3 bases, with 10 bases between. CDR3 sequence reads: CASSPGGDYGYTF. The CDR3 DNA sequence: TGCGCCAGCAGCCCGGGCGGGGACTATGGCTACACCTTC.

The chain uses TRBV7-2 and TRBJ1-2, with unresolved D. This CDR3 contains 13 residues. Between the trimmed V and J ends, which lost 2 bases and 13 bases, there was a span of 17 bases. Germline V gives CDR1 SGHTA, CDR2 FQGNSA. CDR3 nucleotide sequence: TGTGCCAGCAGCTTATGGGTCCGGCAGAGATGCACCTTC. It codes for CASSLWVRQRCTF. Looking up the rest from reference TRBV7-2 and TRBJ1-2 gives the full variable domain: GAGVSQSPSNKVTEKGKDVELRCDPISGHTALYWYRQSLGQGLEFLIYFQGNSAPDKSGLPSDRFSAERTGGSVSTLTIQRTQQEDSAVYLCASSLWVRQRCTFGSGTRLTVV.

The chain joins TRBV9 to TRBJ2-1, with TRBD2 as a possible D gene (6 bases). The CDR3 covers 15 residues. Trimming pared 3 bases from V and 5 bases from J, leaving 15 bases between. The germline gives CDR1 SGDLS, CDR2 YYNGEE. The CDR3 region has the DNA TGTGCCAGCAGCGCAGCCGGGAGCAACAACAATGAGCAGTTCTTC. Protein sequence: CASSAAGSNNNEQFF. Filled out from reference TRBV9 and TRBJ2-1, the complete variable domain reads DSGVTQTPKHLITATGQRVTLRCSPRSGDLSVYWYQQSLDQGLQFLIQYYNGEERAKGNILERFSAQQFPDLHSELNLSSLELGDSALYFCASSAAGSNNNEQFFGPGTRLTVL.

The chain uses TRBV10-1 and TRBJ2-2; D unclear. In germline, CDR1 is WNHNN, CDR2 SYGVQD (reference sequence). The V end lost 3 bases, the J end lost 0 bases, and 5 bases lay between the germline ends. The CDR3 covers 14 residues. CDR3 loop: CASSDPTNTGELFF. CDR3 nucleotide sequence: TGCGCCAGCAGTGACCCAACGAACACCGGGGAGCTGTTTTTT.

The chain recombines TRBV7-9 with TRBJ1-1; D unclear. CDR1 is SEHNR, CDR2 FQNEAQ, per germline (reference sequence). V gave up 10 bases and J gave up 0 bases, with 12 bases separating them. CDR3 size: 13 residues. Here the CDR3 DNA reads TGTGCCACCCCGACTTCTATGAACACTGAAGCTTTCTTT. Translation: CATPTSMNTEAFF.

The gene calls are TRBV6-1 and TRBJ2-7; 13 bases line up with TRBD2. V lost 7 bases to trimming and J lost 2 bases; unmatched junction nucleotides: 5. The CDR3 loop spans 15 amino acids. Germline CDR1 is MNHNS and CDR2 is SASEGT. The CDR3 coding sequence is TGTGCCAGCACCCCCGGACTAGCGGGAGCCTACGAGCAGTACTTC. Translation gives CASTPGLAGAYEQYF.

The chain employs TRBV5-1 and TRBJ2-1; no clear D. CDR3 length equals 17 residues. Trimming took 4 bases from V and 0 from J, leaving 17 bases between them. The germline V gene has CDR1 SGHRS and CDR2 YFSETQ. Written as DNA, the CDR3 is TGCGCCAGCAGCGACCGACCGACATTTTCCTCCTACAATGAGCAGTTCTTC. This encodes CASSDRPTFSSYNEQFF.

The CDR3: CASTPDPRRKSRFYNEQFF. The CDR3 DNA is TGTGCCAGCACTCCGGACCCTCGTCGGAAATCTCGGTTCTACAATGAGCAGTTCTTC. V is TRBV28 and J is TRBJ2-1; D unresolved. The ends were cut back, 7 bases at V and 3 bases at J, with 28 bases in the middle. Germline CDR1 and CDR2: MDHEN and SYDVKM. This CDR3 is built from 19 residues.

This clone was recorded once. This chain joins TRBV11-2 and TRBJ2-7; no reliable D call. The CDR3 has 13 residues. Between the trimmed V and J ends, which lost 1 base and 4 bases, there was a span of 8 bases. The germline CDR1 and CDR2 sequences are SGHAT and FQNNGV. CDR3 bases: TGTGCCAGCAGCTTAGGTCTACCTTACGAGCAGTACTTC. It translates to CASSLGLPYEQYF. The whole variable domain, remainder taken from reference TRBV11-2 and TRBJ2-7, is EAGVAQSPRYKIIEKRQSVAFWCNPISGHATLYWYQQILGQGPKLLIQFQNNGVVDDSQLPKDRFSAERLKGVDSTLKIQPAKLEDSAVYLCASSLGLPYEQYFGPGTRLTVT.

The V and J genes are TRBV29-1 and TRBJ1-4; no clear D gene. CDR1 and CDR2 (germline): SQVTM, ANQGSEA. The CDR3 has 11 amino acids. With 6 bases removed from V and 7 bases from J, the gap between germline ends came to 9 bases. This chain's CDR3 is CSVAPGEKLFF. The CDR3 DNA follows: TGCAGCGTCGCCCCCGGTGAAAAACTGTTTTTT.

The chain couples TRBV27 to TRBJ2-5; TRBD2 matches 10 bases. J was trimmed by 4 bases and V by 4 bases; bases with no gene match: 6. Germline V gives CDR1 MNHEY, CDR2 SMNVEV (reference sequence). CDR3 length: 15 amino acids. CDR3 in DNA: TGTGCCAGCAGTTATCTAGCGGGAGTTCGAGAGACCCAGTACTTC. Protein: CASSYLAGVRETQYF.

J is TRBJ2-1 and V is TRBV18, with 7 bases that match TRBD2. CDR1 is KGHSH, CDR2 LQKENI, per germline. This CDR3 is built from 18 residues. J gave up 1 base and V 3 bases, and 12 bases lay outside the gene matches. The CDR3 bases are TGTGCCAGCTCACCGCCGACAAGCGGGAACGGTTCCTACAATGAGCAGTTCTTC. Amino acid sequence: CASSPPTSGNGSYNEQFF.

CDR3 amino acids: CASSPTPGIAYEQYF. The DNA for the CDR3 is TGCGCCAGCAGCCCCACTCCGGGAATCGCGTACGAGCAGTACTTC. This sequence joins TRBV4-3 and TRBJ2-7; weak D call: TRBD2 (5 bases). The CDR3 runs 15 residues. Trimming pared 4 bases from V and 4 bases from J, leaving 17 bases between. The germline gives CDR1 LGHNA, CDR2 YSLEER.

The gene calls are TRBV2 and TRBJ2-1, with 8 positions matching TRBD1. This CDR3 has 16 amino acids. V dropped 4 bases and J dropped 3; count of bases not matched to a gene: 8. In germline, CDR1 is SNHLY, CDR2 FYNNEI. CDR3 in amino acids: CASSGAPDRDYNEQFF. Here the CDR3 DNA reads TGTGCCAGCAGTGGGGCTCCGGACAGGGACTACAATGAGCAGTTCTTC. Filled out from reference TRBV2 and TRBJ2-1, the complete variable domain reads EPEVTQTPSHQVTQMGQEVILRCVPISNHLYFYWYRQILGQKVEFLVSFYNNEISEKSEIFDDQFSVERPDGSNFTLKIRSTKLEDSAMYFCASSGAPDRDYNEQFFGPGTRLTVL.

The V gene is TRBV10-3, the J gene TRBJ2-1; D gene unclear. Trimming removed 4 bases at V and 0 bases at J, with 7 bases between. This CDR3 is 14 amino acids long. CDR1 is ENHRY, CDR2 SYGVKD, per germline. The CDR3 nucleotides are TGTGCCATCAGTGTGGCGATCTCCTACAATGAGCAGTTCTTC. This gives the protein CAISVAISYNEQFF.

The chain combines TRBV5-1 with TRBJ2-7; 11 nucleotides match TRBD2. J was trimmed by 4 bases and V by 1 base; bases with no gene match: 10. The CDR3 extends over 17 amino acids. Germline V gene lookup returns CDR1 SGHRS and CDR2 YFSETQ. The chain's CDR3 is CASSLTSGSYRRYEQYF. CDR3 DNA: TGCGCCAGCAGCTTGACTAGCGGGAGTTACCGGAGGTACGAGCAGTACTTC.

The chain couples TRBV7-2 to TRBJ1-2; 10 positions match TRBD1. The germline V gene has CDR1 SGHTA and CDR2 FQGNSA. This CDR3 has 15 residues. The J segment lost 4 bases and the V segment lost 5 bases, leaving 7 bases of the junction unmatched. CDR3 sequence reads: CASSARQGAFYGYTF. DNA of the CDR3: TGTGCCAGCAGCGCAAGACAGGGGGCCTTCTATGGCTACACCTTC. The variable domain in full, completed from reference TRBV7-2 and TRBJ1-2, reads GAGVSQSPSNKVTEKGKDVELRCDPISGHTALYWYRQSLGQGLEFLIYFQGNSAPDKSGLPSDRFSAERTGGSVSTLTIQRTQQEDSAVYLCASSARQGAFYGYTFGSGTRLTVV.

As DNA, the CDR3 is TGTGCCAGCAGTGATCAGAGTTTTACTGAAGCTTTCTTT. Translating gives CASSDQSFTEAFF. The genes are TRBV6-1 and TRBJ1-1, with D unresolved. V lost 3 bases, J lost 5 bases, and 10 bases lay in between. Germline V gene data show CDR1 as MNHNS and CDR2 as SASEGT. The CDR3 covers 13 residues.

The genes are TRBV2 and TRBJ1-1; maybe TRBD1 (6 bases). Germline CDR1 and CDR2: SNHLY and FYNNEI. The CDR3 spans 12 residues. V was pared by 8 bases and J by 4 bases, with 11 bases between. CDR3: CASGDRSTEAFF. Here the CDR3 DNA reads TGTGCCAGCGGCGACAGGAGCACTGAAGCTTTCTTT.

The chain is built from TRBV11-3 and TRBJ2-3, with D possibly being TRBD2 (5 bases). The CDR3 covers 14 residues. Trimming took 5 bases from V and 2 from J, leaving 11 bases between them. Germline V lookup: CDR1 SGHNT, CDR2 YENEEA. The CDR3 is CASSRQEDTDTQYF. The CDR3 DNA is TGTGCCAGCAGCCGCCAGGAGGACACAGATACGCAGTATTTT.

The CDR3 nucleotides read TGTGCCAGCAGTAGTCCAACCACTCTCGGACAGGGGAGACCCTACGAGCAGTACTTC. It is translated as CASSSPTTLGQGRPYEQYF. The chain couples TRBV27 to TRBJ2-7; 9 bases align to TRBD1. V shed 5 bases and J 2 bases; nucleotides not matched to a gene: 19. Per the germline V gene, CDR1 is MNHEY and CDR2 is SMNVEV (reference sequence). The CDR3 consists of 19 residues.

The chain recombines TRBV7-8 with TRBJ1-4; 7 bases agree with TRBD1. V shed 5 bases and J 7 bases; nucleotides not matched to a gene: 7. CDR3 length equals 14 residues. Per germline, CDR1 SGHVS and CDR2 FQNEAQ. Here the CDR3 reads CASSVYGTAEKLFF. CDR3 sequence (DNA): TGTGCCAGCAGCGTATACGGGACAGCTGAAAAACTGTTTTTT.

As concerns this clone: This specimen includes other DNA sequences encoding the same CDR3. This rearrangement joins TRBV11-2 to TRBJ2-5; D gene ambiguous. V was cut by 3 bases and J by 5 bases, with 10 bases left in between. Germline CDR1 and CDR2: SGHAT and FQNNGV. This CDR3 comprises 13 residues. This CDR3 is CASSLGLGETQYF. For the CDR3, the DNA is TGTGCCAGCAGCTTGGGTCTAGGGGAGACCCAGTACTTC.

The rearrangement uses TRBV7-2 and TRBJ2-3; TRBD2 matches 7 bases. The germline V gene encodes CDR1 SGHTA and CDR2 FQGNSA. The CDR3 totals 15 residues. The ends lost 6 bases at V and 4 bases at J; junction bases unmatched: 10. CDR3 DNA sequence: TGTGCCAGCAGGCAGACTAGCTTATCCTCAGATACGCAGTATTTT. This gives the protein CASRQTSLSSDTQYF.

The chain has TRBV18 and TRBJ2-2, with 7 positions matching TRBD1. CDR3 length: 16 amino acids. The junction had 7 bases not matched to a gene; V was cut back by 1 base and J by 5 bases. CDR1 KGHSH and CDR2 LQKENI come from the germline V gene. The CDR3 protein is CASSPLGTARTGELFF. CDR3 bases: TGTGCCAGCTCACCACTAGGGACAGCCCGAACCGGGGAGCTGTTTTTT.

DNA for the CDR3: TGTGCCAGCAGCCCAGAGGCCGGCGATCCAGATACGCAGTATTTT. Translating it yields CASSPEAGDPDTQYF. The rearrangement links TRBV28 to TRBJ2-3; D unresolved. Germline V CDR1 and CDR2: MDHEN, SYDVKM. The CDR3 has 15 amino acids. Trimming removed 6 bases at V and 4 bases at J, with 17 bases between.